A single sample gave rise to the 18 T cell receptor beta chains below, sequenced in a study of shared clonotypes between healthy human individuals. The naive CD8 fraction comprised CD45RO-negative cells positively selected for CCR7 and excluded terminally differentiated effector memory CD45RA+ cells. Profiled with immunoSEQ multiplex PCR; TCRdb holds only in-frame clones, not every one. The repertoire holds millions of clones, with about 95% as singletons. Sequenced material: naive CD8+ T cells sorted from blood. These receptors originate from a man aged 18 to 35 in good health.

The CDR3 loop is CASSVIEGYEQYF. Here the CDR3 DNA reads TGTGCCAGCAGTGTCATTGAGGGGTACGAGCAGTACTTC. V usage is TRBV6-1 and J usage is TRBJ2-7; either TRBD1 or TRBD2 may fit D (5 bases each). Germline-derived CDR1 and CDR2 are MNHNS and SASEGT. This CDR3 contains 13 residues. V lost 4 bases and J lost 4, with 11 bases in between.

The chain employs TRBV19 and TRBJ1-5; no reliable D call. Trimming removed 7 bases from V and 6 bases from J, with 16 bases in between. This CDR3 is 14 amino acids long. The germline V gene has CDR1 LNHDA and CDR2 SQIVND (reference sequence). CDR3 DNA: TGTGCCAGTACCGGCGGCTCAGTTCGTCAGCCCCAGCATTTT. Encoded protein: CASTGGSVRQPQHF.

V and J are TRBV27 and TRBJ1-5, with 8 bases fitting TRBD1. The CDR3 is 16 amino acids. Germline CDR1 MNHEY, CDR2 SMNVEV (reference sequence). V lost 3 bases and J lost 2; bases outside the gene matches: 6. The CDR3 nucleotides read TGTGCCAGCAGTTTTCAGGGGGCGGGAGGCAATCAGCCCCAGCATTTT. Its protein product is CASSFQGAGGNQPQHF.

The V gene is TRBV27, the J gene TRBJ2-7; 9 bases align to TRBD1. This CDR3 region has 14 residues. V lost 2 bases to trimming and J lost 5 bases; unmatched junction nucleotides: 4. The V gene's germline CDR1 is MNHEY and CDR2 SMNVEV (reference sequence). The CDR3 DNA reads TGTGCCAGCAGTTTAAGGGGACAGGGAAACGAGCAGTACTTC. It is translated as CASSLRGQGNEQYF.

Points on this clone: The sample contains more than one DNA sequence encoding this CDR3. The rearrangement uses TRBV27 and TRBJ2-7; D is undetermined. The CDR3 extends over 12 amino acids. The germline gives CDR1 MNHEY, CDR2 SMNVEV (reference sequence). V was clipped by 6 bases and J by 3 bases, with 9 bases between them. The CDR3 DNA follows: TGTGCCAGCAGCCGAGCTGGCTACGAGCAGTACTTC. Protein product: CASSRAGYEQYF.

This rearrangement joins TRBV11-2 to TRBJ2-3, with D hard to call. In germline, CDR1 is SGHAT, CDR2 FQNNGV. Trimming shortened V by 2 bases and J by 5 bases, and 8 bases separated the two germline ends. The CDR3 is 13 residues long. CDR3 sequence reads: CASSLRDVDTQYF. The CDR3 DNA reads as TGTGCCAGCAGCTTAAGAGACGTAGATACGCAGTATTTT.

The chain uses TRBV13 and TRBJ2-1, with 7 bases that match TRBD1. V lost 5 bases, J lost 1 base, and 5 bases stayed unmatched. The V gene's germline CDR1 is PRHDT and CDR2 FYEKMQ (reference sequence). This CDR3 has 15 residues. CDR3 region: CASSPQGSSYNEQFF. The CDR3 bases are TGTGCCAGCAGCCCACAGGGGTCGTCCTACAATGAGCAGTTCTTC.

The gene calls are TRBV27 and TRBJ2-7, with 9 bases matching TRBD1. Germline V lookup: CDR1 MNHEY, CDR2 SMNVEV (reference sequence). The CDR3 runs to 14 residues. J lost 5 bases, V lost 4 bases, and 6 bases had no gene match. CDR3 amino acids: CASSYSGTGHEQYF. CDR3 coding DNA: TGTGCCAGCAGTTACAGCGGGACAGGGCACGAGCAGTACTTC.

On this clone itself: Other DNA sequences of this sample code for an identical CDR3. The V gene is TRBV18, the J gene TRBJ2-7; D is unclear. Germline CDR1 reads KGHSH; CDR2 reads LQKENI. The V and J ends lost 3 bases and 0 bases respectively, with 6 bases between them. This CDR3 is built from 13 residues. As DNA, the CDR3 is TGTGCCAGCTCACCGGGCTCCTCCTACGAGCAGTACTTC. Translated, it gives CASSPGSSYEQYF.

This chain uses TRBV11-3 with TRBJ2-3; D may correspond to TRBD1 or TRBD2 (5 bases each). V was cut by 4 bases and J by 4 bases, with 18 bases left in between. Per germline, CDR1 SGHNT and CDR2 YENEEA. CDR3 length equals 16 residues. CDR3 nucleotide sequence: TGTGCCAGCAGCTCGGGACGCGGAGAGGGGCCAGATACGCAGTATTTT. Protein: CASSSGRGEGPDTQYF.

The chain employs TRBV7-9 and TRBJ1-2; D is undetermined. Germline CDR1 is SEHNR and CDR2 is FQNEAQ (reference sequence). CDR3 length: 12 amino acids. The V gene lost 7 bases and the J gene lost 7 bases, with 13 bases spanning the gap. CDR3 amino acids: CASTSTLGGYTF. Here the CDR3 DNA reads TGTGCCAGCACCTCAACTCTGGGTGGCTACACCTTC.

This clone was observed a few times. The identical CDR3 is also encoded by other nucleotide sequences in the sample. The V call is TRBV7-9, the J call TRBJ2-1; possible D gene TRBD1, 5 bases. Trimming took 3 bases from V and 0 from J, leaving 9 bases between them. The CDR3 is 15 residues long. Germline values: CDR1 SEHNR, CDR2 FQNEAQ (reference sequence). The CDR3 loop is CASSLAQGSYNEQFF. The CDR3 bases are TGTGCCAGCAGCTTGGCCCAGGGCTCCTACAATGAGCAGTTCTTC.

The CDR3 DNA sequence: TGTGCCAGCAGTGAAGAAGATAGCGGGAGATCGTACGAGCAGTACTTC. Translation gives CASSEEDSGRSYEQYF. The V call is TRBV2, the J call TRBJ2-7; the match to TRBD2 covers 9 bases. CDR3 length: 16 residues. CDR1 is SNHLY, CDR2 FYNNEI, per germline. V shed 1 base, J shed 4 bases, and the junction held 8 bases outside the gene matches.

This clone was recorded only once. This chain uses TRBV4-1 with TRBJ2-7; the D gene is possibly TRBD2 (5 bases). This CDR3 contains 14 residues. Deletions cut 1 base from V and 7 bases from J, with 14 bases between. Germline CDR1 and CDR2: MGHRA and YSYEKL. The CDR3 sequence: CASSQASNPGEQYF. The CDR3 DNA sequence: TGCGCCAGCAGCCAAGCCAGCAACCCGGGGGAGCAGTACTTC.

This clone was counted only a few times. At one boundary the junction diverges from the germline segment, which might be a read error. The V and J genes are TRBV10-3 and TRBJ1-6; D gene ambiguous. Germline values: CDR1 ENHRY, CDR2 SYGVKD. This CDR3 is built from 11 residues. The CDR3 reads CAISSNTPKYF. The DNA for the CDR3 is TGTGCCATCAGCTCGAACACACCCAAATACTTT.

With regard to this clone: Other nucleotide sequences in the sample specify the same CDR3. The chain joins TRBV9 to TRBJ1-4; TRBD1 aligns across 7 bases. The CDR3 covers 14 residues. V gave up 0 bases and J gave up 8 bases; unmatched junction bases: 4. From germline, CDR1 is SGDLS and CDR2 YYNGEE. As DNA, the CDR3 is TGTGCCAGCAGCGTAGTAGGGGGCGGCGAAAAACTGTTTTTT. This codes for CASSVVGGGEKLFF.

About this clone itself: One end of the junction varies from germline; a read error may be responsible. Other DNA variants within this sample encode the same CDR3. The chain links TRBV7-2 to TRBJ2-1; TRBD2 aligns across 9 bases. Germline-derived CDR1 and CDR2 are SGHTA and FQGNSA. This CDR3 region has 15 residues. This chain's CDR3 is CASSLSGGNYNEQFF. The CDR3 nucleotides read TGTGCCAGCAGCTTAAGCGGGGGGAACTACAATGAGCAATTCTTC. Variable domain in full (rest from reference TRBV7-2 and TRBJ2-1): GAGVSQSPSNKVTEKGKDVELRCDPISGHTALYWYRQSLGQGLEFLIYFQGNSAPDKSGLPSDRFSAERTGGSVSTLTIQRTQQEDSAVYLCASSLSGGNYNEQFFGPGTRLTVL.

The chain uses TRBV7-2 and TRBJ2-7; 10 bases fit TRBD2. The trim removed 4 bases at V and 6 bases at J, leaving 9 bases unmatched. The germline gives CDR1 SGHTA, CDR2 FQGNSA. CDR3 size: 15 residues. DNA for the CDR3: TGTGCCAGCAGCTCCCTGAGCGGGAGGGCCCCCGAGCAGTACTTC. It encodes CASSSLSGRAPEQYF.